This T cell receptor beta chain was sequenced for a study of blood T cell repertoires in COVID-19. Study details: From the United States, Italy and Spain came samples of acute and convalescent COVID-19. From T cells, B-cell-depleted T cells, or PBMCs came the material, which was cDNA or gDNA.

Authors' analysis steps: Using reference gene primer amplification, nucleated cell counts were estimated. The method was immunoSEQ multiplex PCR; TCRdb's version includes in-frame clones alone and lacks a portion of them. V, J and clone size are taken as reported in that table, and D and trimming were inferred from the DNA itself. The data contain 150,000 to 200,000 clones, roughly 79% of them singletons. Germline CDR1 is LNHDA and CDR2 is SQIVND (reference sequence). Trimming at V came to 5 bases and at J to 5 bases, leaving 9 bases not matched to a gene. This CDR3 is built from 16 residues. The clonotype comes from a woman in her sixties or seventies with acute or convalescent COVID-19. The chain uses TRBV19 and TRBJ2-5, with TRBD2 identical over 12 bases. Sequencing input: peripheral blood. Here the CDR3 reads CASSVTSGRTWETQYF. The CDR3 DNA reads as TGTGCCAGTAGTGTAACTAGCGGGAGGACTTGGGAGACCCAGTACTTC.